The source of this TCR beta chain is a study of PD-1 blockade in classical Hodgkin lymphoma. Study results and limitations: The diversity seen at baseline in complete responders resembled that of newly diagnosed patients. Patients who initiated nivolumab within 1 year of ASCT were excluded.

This clone appeared a single time. Antigen: not known. Every single patient, without exception, relapsed after autologous stem cell transplantation, and brentuximab vedotin exposure varied. Profiled with immunoSEQ multiplex PCR; TCRdb holds only in-frame clones, not every one. The sample holds about 60,000 clones, roughly nine tenths seen once. The CDR3 is 16 amino acids. The germline V and J ends were trimmed by 2 bases and 2 bases, with 13 bases remaining between them. Per germline, CDR1 MGHRA and CDR2 YSYEKL. The material sequenced was peripheral blood mononuclear cells (PBMCs), taken at baseline. The chain employs TRBV4-1 and TRBJ2-1; D not resolved. The clonotype was recovered from a human donor with classical Hodgkin lymphoma. This chain's CDR3 is CASSQLLVRAYNEQFF. In DNA, the CDR3 is TGCGCCAGCAGCCAACTATTGGTGAGAGCCTACAATGAGCAGTTCTTC.